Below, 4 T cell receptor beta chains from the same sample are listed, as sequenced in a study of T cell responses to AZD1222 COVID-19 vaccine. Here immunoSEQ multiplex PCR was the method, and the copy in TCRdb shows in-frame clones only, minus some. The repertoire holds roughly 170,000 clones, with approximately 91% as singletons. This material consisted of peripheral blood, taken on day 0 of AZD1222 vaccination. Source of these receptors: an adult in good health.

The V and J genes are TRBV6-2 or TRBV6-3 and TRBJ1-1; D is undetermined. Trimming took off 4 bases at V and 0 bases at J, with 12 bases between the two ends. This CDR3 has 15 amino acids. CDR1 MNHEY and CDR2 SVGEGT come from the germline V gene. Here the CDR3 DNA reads TGTGCCAGCAGTTCCCACCAGCCATTGAACACTGAAGCTTTCTTT. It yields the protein CASSSHQPLNTEAFF.

The chain's CDR3 is CASSVGLAAGELFF. The CDR3 nucleotides are TGTGCCAGCAGCGTGGGACTAGCGGCCGGGGAGCTGTTTTTT. J is TRBJ2-2 and V is TRBV13; 11 positions agree with TRBD2. The CDR3 totals 14 residues. V trimming: 5 bases; J trimming: 6 bases; junction bases outside the gene matches: 2. Germline lookup yields CDR1 PRHDT and CDR2 FYEKMQ (reference sequence).

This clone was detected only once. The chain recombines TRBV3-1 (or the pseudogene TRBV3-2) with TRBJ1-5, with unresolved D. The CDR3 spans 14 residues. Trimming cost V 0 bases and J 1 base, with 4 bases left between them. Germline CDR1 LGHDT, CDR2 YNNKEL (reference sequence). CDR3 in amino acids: CASSQDSSNQPQHF. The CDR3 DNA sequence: TGTGCCAGCAGCCAAGATAGCAGCAATCAGCCCCAGCATTTT.

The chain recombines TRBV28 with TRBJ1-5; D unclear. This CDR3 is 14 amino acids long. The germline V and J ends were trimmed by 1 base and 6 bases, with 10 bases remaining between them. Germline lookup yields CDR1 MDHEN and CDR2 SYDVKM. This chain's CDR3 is CASSLFVGFQPQHF. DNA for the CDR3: TGTGCCAGCAGTTTATTTGTGGGATTTCAGCCCCAGCATTTT.